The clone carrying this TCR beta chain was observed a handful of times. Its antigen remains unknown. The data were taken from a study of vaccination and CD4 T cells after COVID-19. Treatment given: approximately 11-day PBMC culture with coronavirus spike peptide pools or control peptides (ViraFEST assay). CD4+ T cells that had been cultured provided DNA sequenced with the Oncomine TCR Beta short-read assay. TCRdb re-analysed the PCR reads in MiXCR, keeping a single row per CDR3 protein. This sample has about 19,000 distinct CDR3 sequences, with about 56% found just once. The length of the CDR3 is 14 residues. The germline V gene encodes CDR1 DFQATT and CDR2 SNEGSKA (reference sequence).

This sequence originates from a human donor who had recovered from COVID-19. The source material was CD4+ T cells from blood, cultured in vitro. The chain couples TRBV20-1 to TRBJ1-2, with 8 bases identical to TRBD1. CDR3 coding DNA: TGCAGCGTGGAGAGGACAGGGCAAGTCTATGGCTACACCTTC. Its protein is CSVERTGQVYGYTF.